This entry lists 31 T cell receptor beta chains sequenced from one sample in a study of T cell responses to AZD1222 COVID-19 vaccine. Clones were read by immunoSEQ multiplex PCR, and TCRdb kept only the in-frame ones, dropping some. The sample comprises 150,000 to 200,000 clones, roughly 93% of which are singletons, and 0.7% to 0.9% rests with the top ten. The sequences come from peripheral blood, collected on day 0 of AZD1222 vaccination. Receptor source: an adult in good health.

The chain carries TRBV6-5 and TRBJ1-5; possible D gene TRBD1, 5 bases. The CDR3 is made up of 15 amino acids. Trimming removed 6 bases from V and 0 bases from J, with 12 bases in between. Germline CDR1 is MNHEY and CDR2 is SVGAGI. The chain's CDR3 is CASRPGRYSNQPQHF. CDR3 coding DNA: TGTGCCAGCAGACCGGGGCGGTATAGCAATCAGCCCCAGCATTTT.

This clone was picked up one time. The V gene is TRBV4-1, the J gene TRBJ1-1, with 8 bases that match TRBD1. V lost 0 bases, J lost 5 bases, and 5 bases stayed unmatched. The germline V gene has CDR1 MGHRA and CDR2 YSYEKL. This CDR3 is built from 15 residues. In nucleotides, the CDR3 is TGCGCCAGCAGCCAAGATGGCAGGGGGCGTACTGAAGCTTTCTTT. Its protein product is CASSQDGRGRTEAFF.

The CDR3 sequence is CASATGDKQPQHF. CDR3 nucleotides: TGTGCCAGCGCGACAGGGGACAAACAGCCCCAGCATTTT. The chain couples TRBV6-5 to TRBJ1-5, with TRBD1 matching over 8 bases. Germline V gene data show CDR1 as MNHEY and CDR2 as SVGAGI. With V trimmed by 8 bases and J by 7 bases, 7 bases remained unmatched. This CDR3 has 13 amino acids.

The chain has TRBV27 and TRBJ2-1; D is ambiguous. The CDR3 covers 13 residues. CDR1 is MNHEY, CDR2 SMNVEV, per germline (reference sequence). V was clipped by 3 bases and J by 9 bases, with 12 bases between them. The CDR3 protein is CASSFAPVSEQFF. CDR3 in DNA: TGTGCCAGCAGTTTCGCTCCAGTGAGTGAGCAGTTCTTC.

The chain combines TRBV6-2 or TRBV6-3 with TRBJ1-1; the match to TRBD1 covers 8 bases. The CDR3 has 12 residues. CDR1 MNHEY and CDR2 SVGEGT come from the germline V gene. J lost 10 bases, V lost 2 bases, and 3 bases had no gene match. CDR3 nucleotides: TGTGCCAGCAGTTACCCCGACAGGGGAGCTTTCTTT. Its protein product is CASSYPDRGAFF.

This sequence joins TRBV28 and TRBJ2-7; D not certain. The CDR3 has 11 residues. With 3 bases removed from V and 5 bases from J, the gap between germline ends came to 5 bases. Per the germline V gene, CDR1 is MDHEN and CDR2 is SYDVKM. The CDR3 sequence is CASSFFHEQYF. DNA for the CDR3: TGTGCCAGCAGTTTTTTCCACGAGCAGTACTTC.

V and J are TRBV2 and TRBJ1-1; no firm D call. With 5 bases removed from V and 3 bases from J, the gap between germline ends came to 7 bases. Germline lookup yields CDR1 SNHLY and CDR2 FYNNEI. The CDR3 totals 12 residues. CDR3 amino acids: CASSPQDTEAFF. CDR3 bases: TGTGCCAGCAGTCCCCAGGACACTGAAGCTTTCTTT.

This chain joins TRBV7-9 and TRBJ1-5, with 7 bases lining up with TRBD1. This CDR3 comprises 14 residues. Germline CDR1 reads SEHNR; CDR2 reads FQNEAQ (reference sequence). After removal of 8 bases from V and 4 bases from J, the junction contained 8 bases not matched to a gene. DNA for the CDR3: TGTGCCAGCGGGGGGACAGCTCTTAATCAGCCCCAGCATTTT. Residues: CASGGTALNQPQHF.

V and J are TRBV5-1 and TRBJ2-1; D is ambiguous. The CDR3 covers 14 residues. Trimming left V 1 base short and J 2 bases short, with 7 bases between. The germline V gene encodes CDR1 SGHRS and CDR2 YFSETQ. The chain's CDR3 is CASSLPAAYNEQFF. CDR3 nucleotide sequence: TGCGCCAGCAGCTTGCCGGCAGCCTACAATGAGCAGTTCTTC.

The CDR3 spells CSVRLLLGQHNTEAFF. Here the CDR3 DNA reads TGCAGCGTCCGTTTACTCCTCGGACAACATAACACTGAAGCTTTCTTT. The chain is built from TRBV29-1 and TRBJ1-1, with D possibly being TRBD1 (5 bases). The CDR3 runs to 16 residues. Germline V gene lookup returns CDR1 SQVTM and CDR2 ANQGSEA. The V and J ends lost 6 bases and 2 bases respectively, with 22 bases between them.

J is TRBJ2-7 and V is TRBV19; TRBD1 agrees at 9 bases. The V gene end was trimmed by 5 bases and the J gene end by 5 bases; junction bases not matched to a gene: 10. Germline values: CDR1 LNHDA, CDR2 SQIVND (reference sequence). This CDR3 comprises 15 residues. CDR3 loop: CASSPPGQGLHEQYF. DNA for the CDR3: TGTGCCAGTAGTCCGCCGGGACAGGGTTTACACGAGCAGTACTTC.

This chain joins TRBV7-9 and TRBJ1-1, with D unresolved. The germline V gene encodes CDR1 SEHNR and CDR2 FQNEAQ (reference sequence). This CDR3 contains 13 residues. Trimming pared 4 bases from V and 11 bases from J, leaving 17 bases between. CDR3 residues: CASSSGWGVSAFF. The CDR3 nucleotides are TGTGCCAGCAGCTCCGGATGGGGAGTGAGCGCTTTCTTT. Drawing the rest from reference TRBV7-9 and TRBJ1-1, the complete variable domain is DTGVSQNPRHKITKRGQNVTFRCDPISEHNRLYWYRQTLGQGPEFLTYFQNEAQLEKSRLLSDRFSAERPKGSFSTLEIQRTEQGDSAMYLCASSSGWGVSAFFGQGTRLTVV.

This clone was seen a single time. The chain links TRBV4-1 to TRBJ1-2; D possibly corresponds to TRBD1 (5 bases). CDR1 and CDR2 (germline): MGHRA, YSYEKL. Trimming pared 6 bases from V and 4 bases from J, leaving 15 bases between. The CDR3 spans 14 residues. In DNA form, the CDR3 reads TGCGCCAGCAGTAAGGCCGAGACAGTCTATGGCTACACCTTC. Residues: CASSKAETVYGYTF.

The chain is built from TRBV9 and TRBJ1-1, with D uncertain. This CDR3 comprises 13 residues. V lost 0 bases and J 4 bases, leaving 7 bases between the germline ends. Looked up from germline, CDR1 is SGDLS and CDR2 is YYNGEE. The CDR3 spells CASSVGWGTEAFF. The CDR3 DNA sequence: TGTGCCAGCAGCGTAGGTTGGGGCACTGAAGCTTTCTTT. The entire variable domain, with the rest obtained from reference TRBV9 and TRBJ1-1, is as follows: DSGVTQTPKHLITATGQRVTLRCSPRSGDLSVYWYQQSLDQGLQFLIQYYNGEERAKGNILERFSAQQFPDLHSELNLSSLELGDSALYFCASSVGWGTEAFFGQGTRLTVV.

The count of this clone is one. The chain uses TRBV2 and TRBJ1-2, with 7 bases lining up with TRBD1. Germline-derived CDR1 and CDR2 are SNHLY and FYNNEI. This CDR3 contains 12 residues. J was trimmed by 8 bases and V by 6 bases; bases with no gene match: 6. The DNA for the CDR3 is TGTGCCAGCAGCCCGGGACAGAGGGGCTACACCTTC. The encoded protein is CASSPGQRGYTF.

This clone occurred once. Other nucleotide sequences from this sample produce the same CDR3. CDR3 protein: CASSYRQSYEQYF. In DNA, the CDR3 is TGTGCCAGCAGTTACCGCCAAAGCTACGAGCAGTACTTC. This chain links TRBV6-5 with TRBJ2-7; D call uncertain. CDR1 is MNHEY, CDR2 SVGAGI, per germline. Trimming stripped 2 bases from V and 3 bases from J, with 8 bases between. CDR3 length: 13 amino acids.

The chain employs TRBV12-3 or TRBV12-4 and TRBJ1-2; tentative D call: TRBD1 (6 bases). The length of the CDR3 is 12 residues. V lost 5 bases to trimming and J lost 6 bases, with 10 bases between them. DNA for the CDR3: TGTGCCAGCAGTGGGGGCGGGAATGGCTACACCTTC. It translates to CASSGGGNGYTF.

The rearrangement joins TRBV4-2 to TRBJ1-2; tentatively, D is TRBD1 (6 bases). The germline gives CDR1 LGHNA, CDR2 YNFKEQ. This CDR3 has 15 residues. V was trimmed by 0 bases and J by 1 base, leaving 9 bases between them. In nucleotides, the CDR3 is TGTGCCAGCAGCCAAGATAGGGGGAATAACTATGGCTACACCTTC. Protein: CASSQDRGNNYGYTF.

The chain has TRBV5-6 and TRBJ1-2; 8 bases are a match to TRBD1. CDR1 is SGHDT, CDR2 YYEEEE, per germline. This CDR3 has 15 amino acids. With 0 bases clipped from V and 7 bases from J, the junction kept 8 bases outside the gene matches. DNA for the CDR3: TGTGCCAGCAGCTTGGCCGGGGCAGGGGGCAGTGGCTACACCTTC. It codes for CASSLAGAGGSGYTF.

The J gene is TRBJ1-2, the V gene TRBV7-2; 7 positions match TRBD1. CDR1 and CDR2 (germline): SGHTA, FQGNSA. The J segment lost 2 bases and the V segment lost 4 bases, leaving 7 bases of the junction unmatched. The CDR3 consists of 15 residues. The CDR3 coding sequence is TGTGCCAGCAGCTCCGCCCCAGGGGGGAACTATGGCTACACCTTC. It is translated as CASSSAPGGNYGYTF.

The chain couples TRBV6-6 to TRBJ2-7; possibly TRBD1 for D (6 bases). Trimming shortened V by 2 bases and J by 7 bases, and 15 bases separated the two germline ends. The germline V gene has CDR1 MNHNY and CDR2 SVGAGI (reference sequence). This CDR3 region has 14 residues. CDR3 residues: CASSYHRQVDEQYF. The CDR3 nucleotides read TGTGCCAGCAGTTACCACCGACAGGTGGATGAGCAGTACTTC.

The CDR3 is CASSPTAGATEAFF. As DNA, the CDR3 is TGCGCCAGCAGCCCAACCGCGGGGGCCACTGAAGCTTTCTTT. V usage is TRBV5-1 and J usage is TRBJ1-1; a weak D match, TRBD1 (6 bases). The CDR3 loop spans 14 amino acids. Trimming pared 4 bases from V and 4 bases from J, leaving 14 bases between. Germline CDR1 and CDR2: SGHRS and YFSETQ.

The chain employs TRBV7-2 and TRBJ2-7, with D unresolved. The germline CDR1 and CDR2 sequences are SGHTA and FQGNSA. The CDR3 contains 14 residues. Trimming pared 5 bases from V and 6 bases from J, leaving 17 bases between. CDR3 residues: CASSTRTAPGEQYF. The CDR3 DNA reads as TGTGCCAGCAGCACTCGGACGGCCCCGGGCGAGCAGTACTTC.

This chain uses TRBV5-6 with TRBJ2-7; D call uncertain. Germline loops: CDR1 SGHDT, CDR2 YYEEEE. This CDR3 spans 14 amino acids. The V end lost 1 base, the J end lost 4 bases, and 12 bases lay between the germline ends. CDR3 nucleotides: TGTGCCAGCAGCTTGCTACAGCCACCTTACGAGCAGTACTTC. The encoded protein is CASSLLQPPYEQYF.

This clone was seen a single time. The genes are TRBV5-1 and TRBJ2-5; weak D call: TRBD1 (5 bases). Germline CDR1 is SGHRS and CDR2 is YFSETQ. The length of the CDR3 is 15 residues. The V end was cut by 6 bases, the J end by 5 bases, with 20 bases between. The CDR3 DNA follows: TGCGCCAGCAAGGTAGGGGCCGCCCTACCGGAGACCCAGTACTTC. It encodes CASKVGAALPETQYF.

The rearrangement uses TRBV5-1 and TRBJ2-2; D gene unclear. V shed 0 bases and J shed 7 bases, with 4 bases lying between them. The CDR3 extends over 12 amino acids. Germline CDR1 SGHRS, CDR2 YFSETQ. CDR3 amino acids: CASSLENGELFF. For the CDR3, the DNA is TGCGCCAGCAGCTTGGAAAACGGGGAGCTGTTTTTT.

This clone was seen only once. The chain recombines TRBV6-2 or TRBV6-3 with TRBJ2-1; the D gene is possibly TRBD1 (5 bases). V was trimmed by 2 bases and J by 8 bases, leaving 16 bases between them. Germline V lookup: CDR1 MNHEY, CDR2 SVGEGT. CDR3 length equals 15 residues. In nucleotides, the CDR3 is TGTGCCAGCAGTTACGGCCTGGGGCGGTCGGATGAGCAGTTCTTC. Translated: CASSYGLGRSDEQFF.

This chain's CDR3 is CSVDWGLEGKQYF. The CDR3 DNA reads as TGCAGCGTTGATTGGGGGTTAGAAGGCAAGCAGTACTTC. This chain joins TRBV29-1 and TRBJ2-7, with D possibly called TRBD1 or TRBD2 (5 bases each). The V end lost 3 bases, the J end lost 8 bases, and 17 bases lay between the germline ends. Germline V lookup: CDR1 SQVTM, CDR2 ANQGSEA. The CDR3 runs to 13 residues.

This chain links TRBV4-2 with TRBJ2-5; 9 bases align to TRBD1. Trimming cost V 2 bases and J 1 base; bases outside gene matches: 8. The CDR3 consists of 17 residues. Germline lookup yields CDR1 LGHNA and CDR2 YNFKEQ. CDR3 sequence (DNA): TGTGCCAGCAGCCAACTACTGGACAGGGGCCTCCAAGAGACCCAGTACTTC. Amino acids: CASSQLLDRGLQETQYF.

The V and J genes are TRBV12-3 or TRBV12-4 and TRBJ2-3; TRBD2 is a possible D gene (6 bases). The V gene lost 6 bases and the J gene lost 3 bases, with 10 bases spanning the gap. This CDR3 is built from 13 residues. DNA for the CDR3: TGTGCCAGCAGAACTAGCTCGACAGATACGCAGTATTTT. This gives the protein CASRTSSTDTQYF.

The gene calls are TRBV6-5 and TRBJ1-6, with 10 bases aligning to TRBD1. Germline values: CDR1 MNHEY, CDR2 SVGAGI. This CDR3 spans 15 amino acids. V shed 4 bases, J shed 11 bases, and the junction held 8 bases outside the gene matches. CDR3 coding DNA: TGTGCCAGCAGTTTTTGGGACAGGGGTAGGACACCCCTCCACTTT. It codes for CASSFWDRGRTPLHF.